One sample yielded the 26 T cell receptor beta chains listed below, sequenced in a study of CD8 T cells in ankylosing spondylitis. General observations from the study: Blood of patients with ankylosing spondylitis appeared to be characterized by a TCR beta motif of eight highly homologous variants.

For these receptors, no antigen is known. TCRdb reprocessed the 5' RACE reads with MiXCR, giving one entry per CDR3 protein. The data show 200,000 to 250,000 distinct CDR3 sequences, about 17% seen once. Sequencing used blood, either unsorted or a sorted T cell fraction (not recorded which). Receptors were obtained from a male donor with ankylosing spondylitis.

The CDR3 bases are TGCAGCGTTGGTCAGACCCTCGGCAATGAGCAGTTCTTC. Its protein product is CSVGQTLGNEQFF. The V gene is TRBV29-1, the J gene TRBJ2-1; D unclear. The CDR3 length is 13 residues. Trimming took 4 bases from V and 6 from J, leaving 13 bases between them. Germline CDR1 SQVTM, CDR2 ANQGSEA.

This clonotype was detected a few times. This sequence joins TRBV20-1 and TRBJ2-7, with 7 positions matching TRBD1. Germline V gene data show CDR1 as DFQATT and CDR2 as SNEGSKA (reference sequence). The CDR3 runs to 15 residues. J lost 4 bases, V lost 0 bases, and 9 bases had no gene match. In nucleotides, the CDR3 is TGCAGTGCTAGAGATGACGGGACAGCGTTTTACGAGCAGTACTTC. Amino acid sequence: CSARDDGTAFYEQYF.

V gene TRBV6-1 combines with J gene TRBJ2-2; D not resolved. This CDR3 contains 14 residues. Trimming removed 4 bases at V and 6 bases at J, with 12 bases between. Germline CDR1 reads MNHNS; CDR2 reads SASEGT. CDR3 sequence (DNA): TGTGCCAGCAGTGGGCCGGAACATGCCGGGGAGCTGTTTTTT. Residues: CASSGPEHAGELFF.

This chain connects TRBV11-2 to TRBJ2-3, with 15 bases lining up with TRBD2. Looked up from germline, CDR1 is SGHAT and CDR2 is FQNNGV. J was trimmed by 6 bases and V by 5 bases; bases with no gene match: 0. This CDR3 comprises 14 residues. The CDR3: CASSGLAGGDTQYF. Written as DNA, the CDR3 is TGTGCCAGCAGCGGACTAGCGGGGGGGGATACGCAGTATTTT. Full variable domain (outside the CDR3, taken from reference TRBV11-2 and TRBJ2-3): EAGVAQSPRYKIIEKRQSVAFWCNPISGHATLYWYQQILGQGPKLLIQFQNNGVVDDSQLPKDRFSAERLKGVDSTLKIQPAKLEDSAVYLCASSGLAGGDTQYFGPGTRLTVL.

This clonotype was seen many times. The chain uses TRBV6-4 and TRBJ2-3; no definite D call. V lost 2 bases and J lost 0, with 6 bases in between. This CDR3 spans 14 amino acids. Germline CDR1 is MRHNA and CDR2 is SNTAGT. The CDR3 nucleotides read TGTGCCAGCAGTGACGAAAAGAGCACAGATACGCAGTATTTT. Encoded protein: CASSDEKSTDTQYF.

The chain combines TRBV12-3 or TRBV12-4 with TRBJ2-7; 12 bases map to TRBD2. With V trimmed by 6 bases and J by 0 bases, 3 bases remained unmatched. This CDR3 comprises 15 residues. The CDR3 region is CASSSSGRASYEQYF. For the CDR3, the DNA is TGTGCCAGCAGCTCTAGCGGGAGGGCCTCCTACGAGCAGTACTTC.

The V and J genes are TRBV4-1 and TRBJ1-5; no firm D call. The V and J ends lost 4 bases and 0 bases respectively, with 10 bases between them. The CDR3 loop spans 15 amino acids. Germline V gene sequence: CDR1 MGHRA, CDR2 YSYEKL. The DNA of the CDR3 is TGCGCCAGCAGCCCTCACCGGGTTAGCAATCAGCCCCAGCATTTT. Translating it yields CASSPHRVSNQPQHF.

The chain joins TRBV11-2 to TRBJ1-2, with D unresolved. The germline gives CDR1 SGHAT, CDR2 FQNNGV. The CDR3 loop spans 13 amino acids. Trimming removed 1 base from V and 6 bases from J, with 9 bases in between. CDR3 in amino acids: CASSLGYGDGYTF. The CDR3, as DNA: TGTGCCAGCAGCTTAGGTTACGGGGATGGCTACACCTTC.

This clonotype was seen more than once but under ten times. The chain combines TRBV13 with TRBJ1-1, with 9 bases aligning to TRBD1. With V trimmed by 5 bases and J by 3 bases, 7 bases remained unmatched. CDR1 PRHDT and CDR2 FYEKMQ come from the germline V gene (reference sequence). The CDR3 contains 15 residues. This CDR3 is CASSLKGQGYTEAFF. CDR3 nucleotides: TGTGCCAGCAGCCTAAAAGGACAGGGGTACACTGAAGCTTTCTTT.

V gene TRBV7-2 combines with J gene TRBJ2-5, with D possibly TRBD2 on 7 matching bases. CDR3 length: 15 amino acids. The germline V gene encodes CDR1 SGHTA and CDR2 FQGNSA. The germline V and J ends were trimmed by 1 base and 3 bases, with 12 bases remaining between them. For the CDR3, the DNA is TGTGCCAGCAGCTTAGTGGGGGGGCATAAAGAGACCCAGTACTTC. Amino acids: CASSLVGGHKETQYF.

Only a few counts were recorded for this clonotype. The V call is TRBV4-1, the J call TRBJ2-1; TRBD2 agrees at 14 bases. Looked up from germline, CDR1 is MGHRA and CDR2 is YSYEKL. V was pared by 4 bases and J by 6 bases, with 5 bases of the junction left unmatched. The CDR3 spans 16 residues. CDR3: CASSLGTSGSGNEQFF. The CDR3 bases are TGCGCCAGCAGCCTAGGGACTAGCGGGAGTGGCAATGAGCAGTTCTTC.

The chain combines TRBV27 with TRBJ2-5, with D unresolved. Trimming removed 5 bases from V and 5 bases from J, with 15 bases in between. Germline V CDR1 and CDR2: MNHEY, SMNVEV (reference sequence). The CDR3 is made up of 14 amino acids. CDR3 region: CASSPFERWETQYF. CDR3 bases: TGTGCCAGCAGTCCTTTCGAGAGATGGGAGACCCAGTACTTC.

CDR3 coding DNA: TGCAGTGCTAGATTGGGGGTGGATACGCAGTATTTT. Amino acids: CSARLGVDTQYF. This chain joins TRBV20-1 and TRBJ2-3, with D perhaps matching TRBD1 or TRBD2 (5 bases each). In germline, CDR1 is DFQATT, CDR2 SNEGSKA (reference sequence). This CDR3 region has 12 residues. V was pared by 2 bases and J by 6 bases, with 9 bases between.

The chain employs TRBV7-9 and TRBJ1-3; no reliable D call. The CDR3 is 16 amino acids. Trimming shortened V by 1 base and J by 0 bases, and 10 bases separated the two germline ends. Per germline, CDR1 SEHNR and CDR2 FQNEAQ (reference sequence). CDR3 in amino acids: CASSLEDGISGNTIYF. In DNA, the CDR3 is TGTGCCAGCAGCTTAGAGGACGGGATCTCTGGAAACACCATATATTTT.

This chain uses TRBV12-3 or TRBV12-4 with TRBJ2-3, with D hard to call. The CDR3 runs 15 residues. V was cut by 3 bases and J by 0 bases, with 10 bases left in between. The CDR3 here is CASSLSFGSTDTQYF. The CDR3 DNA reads TGTGCCAGCAGTTTGTCTTTCGGGAGCACAGATACGCAGTATTTT.

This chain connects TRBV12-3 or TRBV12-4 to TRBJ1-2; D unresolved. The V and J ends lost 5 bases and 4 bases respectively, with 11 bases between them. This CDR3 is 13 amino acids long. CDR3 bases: TGTGCCAGCAGTCTAAGCCCGGCCTATGGCTACACCTTC. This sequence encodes CASSLSPAYGYTF.

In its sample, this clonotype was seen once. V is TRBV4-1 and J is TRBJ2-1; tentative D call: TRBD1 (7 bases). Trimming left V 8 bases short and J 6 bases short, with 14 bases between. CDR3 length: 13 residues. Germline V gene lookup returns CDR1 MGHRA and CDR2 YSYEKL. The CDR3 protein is CASRRAGGNEQFF. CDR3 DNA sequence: TGCGCCAGCCGGAGGGCAGGGGGCAATGAGCAGTTCTTC.

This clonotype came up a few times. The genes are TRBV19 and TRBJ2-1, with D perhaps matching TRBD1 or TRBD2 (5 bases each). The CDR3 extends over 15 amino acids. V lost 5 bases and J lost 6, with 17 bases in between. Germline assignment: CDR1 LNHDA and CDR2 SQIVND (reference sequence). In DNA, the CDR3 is TGTGCCAGTAGTGCCTCCCCCGCAGGGAGCAATGAGCAGTTCTTC. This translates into CASSASPAGSNEQFF.

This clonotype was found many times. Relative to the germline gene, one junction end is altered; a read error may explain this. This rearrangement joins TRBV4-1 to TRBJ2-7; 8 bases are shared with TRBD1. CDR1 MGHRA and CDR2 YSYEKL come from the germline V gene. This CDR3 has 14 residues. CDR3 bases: TGTGCCAGCAGCCCCGGGACAGGAGGATACGAGCAGTACTTC. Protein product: CASSPGTGGYEQYF.

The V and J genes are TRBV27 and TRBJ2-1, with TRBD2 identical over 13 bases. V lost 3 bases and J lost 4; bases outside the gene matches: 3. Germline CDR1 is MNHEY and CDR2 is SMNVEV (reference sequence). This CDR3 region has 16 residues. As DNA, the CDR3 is TGTGCCAGCAGTTTGGGACTAGCGGGGATTTACAATGAGCAGTTCTTC. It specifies CASSLGLAGIYNEQFF.

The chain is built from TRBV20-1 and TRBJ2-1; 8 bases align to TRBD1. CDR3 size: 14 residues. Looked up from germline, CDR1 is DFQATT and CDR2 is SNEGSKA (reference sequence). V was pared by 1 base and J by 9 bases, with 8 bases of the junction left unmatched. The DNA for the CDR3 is TGCAGTGCTAGAGTCCCCCAGGGGGCTCCTGAGCAGTTCTTC. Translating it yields CSARVPQGAPEQFF.

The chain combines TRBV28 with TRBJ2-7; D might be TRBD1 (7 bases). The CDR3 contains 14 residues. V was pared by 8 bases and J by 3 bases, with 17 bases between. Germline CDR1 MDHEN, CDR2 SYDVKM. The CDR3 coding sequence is TGTGCCAGCGCGGGACAGTTAGTTGTCTACGAGCAGTACTTC. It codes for CASAGQLVVYEQYF.

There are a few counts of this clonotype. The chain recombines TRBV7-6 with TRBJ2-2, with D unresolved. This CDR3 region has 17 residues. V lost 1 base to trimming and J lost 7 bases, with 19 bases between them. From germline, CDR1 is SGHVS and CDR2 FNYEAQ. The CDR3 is CASSLGVRSTYHGELFF. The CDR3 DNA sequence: TGTGCCAGCAGCTTAGGAGTTCGTAGTACCTACCACGGGGAGCTGTTTTTT.

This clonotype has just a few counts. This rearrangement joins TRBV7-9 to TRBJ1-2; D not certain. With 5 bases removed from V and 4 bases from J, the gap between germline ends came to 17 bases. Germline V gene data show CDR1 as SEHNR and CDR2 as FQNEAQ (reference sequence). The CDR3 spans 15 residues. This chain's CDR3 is CASSLRRSEAYGYTF. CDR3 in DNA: TGTGCCAGCAGCCTAAGACGGTCTGAAGCCTATGGCTACACCTTC.

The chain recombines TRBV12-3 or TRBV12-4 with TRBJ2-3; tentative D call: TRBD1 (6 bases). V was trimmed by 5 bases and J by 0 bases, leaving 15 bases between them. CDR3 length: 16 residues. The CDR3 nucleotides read TGTGCCAGCAGTCCCCGGGACACAACTAGCACAGATACGCAGTATTTT. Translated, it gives CASSPRDTTSTDTQYF.

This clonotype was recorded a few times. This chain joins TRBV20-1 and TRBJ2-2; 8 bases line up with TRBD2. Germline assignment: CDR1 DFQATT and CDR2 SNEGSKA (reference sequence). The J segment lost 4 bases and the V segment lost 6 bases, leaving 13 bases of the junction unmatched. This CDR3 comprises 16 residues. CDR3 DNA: TGCAGTGCCAGATTCGGGGCGGGAGGTGTCACCGGGGAGCTGTTTTTT. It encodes CSARFGAGGVTGELFF.